The clone carrying this TCR beta chain was seen at least ten times. The antigen remains undetermined. Trimming removed 4 bases from V and 5 bases from J, with 12 bases in between. The CDR3 runs 13 residues. Germline loops: CDR1 SGHRS, CDR2 YFSETQ. The data derive from a study of response to subunit inactivated influenza vaccine. TCRdb re-analysed the RT-PCR reads in MiXCR, keeping a single row per CDR3 protein. Among around 570,000 distinct CDR3 sequences, 7.6% were seen once, and the ten largest hold approximately 13%. Study-wide findings and caveats: The authors suggested that few new T cells are recruited per seasonal influenza vaccination.

The origin of this receptor is a man aged 50 to 69 who received an inactivated influenza vaccine. J is TRBJ2-5 and V is TRBV5-1; D is unresolved. The sequencing used PBMCs from blood, collected less than 30 months after vaccination. The CDR3 DNA reads as TGCGCCAGCAGCCCCGGTGATGCTGAGACCCAGTACTTC. It specifies CASSPGDAETQYF.